This TCR beta chain derives from a study of blood T cell repertoires in COVID-19. Germline CDR1 SSHAT, CDR2 FNYEAQ (reference sequence). Trimming removed 2 bases at V and 4 bases at J, with 8 bases between. The CDR3 extends over 13 amino acids. Clones were read by immunoSEQ multiplex PCR, and TCRdb kept only the in-frame ones, dropping some. The sample contains several thousand clones, roughly 82% of which appear only once. The sequenced material came from peripheral blood. This TCR was recovered from a human donor with active COVID-19. The donor label of this sample is uncertain. The V and J genes are TRBV7-7 and TRBJ2-5, with D possibly being TRBD2 (5 bases). The CDR3 nucleotides read TGTGCCAGCAGCTTAAGCGGACGAGAGACCCAGTACTTC. The encoded protein is CASSLSGRETQYF.